This T cell receptor (beta chain) was retrieved from a study of cytomegalovirus exposure and HLA in healthy donors. Study-level background: An analysis done earlier identified some 120 million unique TCR beta sequences from around 180 million T cells.

The ends were cut back, 3 bases at V and 0 bases at J, with 16 bases in the middle. Germline loops: CDR1 SGHVS, CDR2 FNYEAQ. This CDR3 contains 17 residues. 13 Jbeta primers and 60 Vbeta primers were used for the PCR. Libraries were prepared by immunoSEQ multiplex PCR; TCRdb keeps only in-frame clonotypes and omits some of them. The table lists 150,000 to 200,000 clones, 75% to 80% of them singletons. Healthy people donating bone marrow made up the donors. When sampled, the donors appeared nominally healthy, though they likely had unrecorded immune exposures. The specimen sequenced was PBMCs. This receptor was identified in a man aged 45-65 years in good health and CMV-seropositive. V is TRBV7-6 and J is TRBJ2-3; a weak D match, TRBD2 (6 bases). CDR3 region: CASSFTEAGTSTDTQYF. Here the CDR3 DNA reads TGTGCCAGCAGCTTTACGGAGGCTGGGACTAGCACAGATACGCAGTATTTT. Supplemented by reference TRBV7-6 and TRBJ2-3, the full variable domain reads GAGVSQSPRYKVTKRGQDVALRCDPISGHVSLYWYRQALGQGPEFLTYFNYEAQQDKSGLPNDRFSAERPEGSISTLTIQRTEQRDSAMYRCASSFTEAGTSTDTQYFGPGTRLTVL.